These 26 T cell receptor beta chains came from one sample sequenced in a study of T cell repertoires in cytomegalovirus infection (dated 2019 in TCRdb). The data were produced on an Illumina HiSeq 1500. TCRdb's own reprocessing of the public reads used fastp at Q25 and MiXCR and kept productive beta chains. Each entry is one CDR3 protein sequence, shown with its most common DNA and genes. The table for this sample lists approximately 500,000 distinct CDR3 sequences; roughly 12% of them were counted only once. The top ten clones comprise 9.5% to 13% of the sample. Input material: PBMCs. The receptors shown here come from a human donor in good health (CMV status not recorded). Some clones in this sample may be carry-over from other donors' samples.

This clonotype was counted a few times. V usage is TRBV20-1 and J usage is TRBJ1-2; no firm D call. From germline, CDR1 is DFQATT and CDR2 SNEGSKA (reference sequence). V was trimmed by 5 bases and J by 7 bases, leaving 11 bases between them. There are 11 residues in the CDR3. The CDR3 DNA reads TGCAGTGCTGGCGGGGAAAGTGGCTACACCTTC. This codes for CSAGGESGYTF.

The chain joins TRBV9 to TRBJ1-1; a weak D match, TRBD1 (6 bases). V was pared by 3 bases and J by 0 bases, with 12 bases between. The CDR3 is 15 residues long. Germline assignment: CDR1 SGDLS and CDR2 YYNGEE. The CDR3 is CASSAYRALNTEAFF. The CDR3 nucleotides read TGTGCCAGCAGCGCCTACAGGGCTCTGAACACTGAAGCTTTCTTT. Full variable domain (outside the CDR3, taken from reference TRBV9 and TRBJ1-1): DSGVTQTPKHLITATGQRVTLRCSPRSGDLSVYWYQQSLDQGLQFLIQYYNGEERAKGNILERFSAQQFPDLHSELNLSSLELGDSALYFCASSAYRALNTEAFFGQGTRLTVV.

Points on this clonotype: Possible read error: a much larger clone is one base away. In DNA form, the CDR3 reads TGTGCCAGCGGCGAAACCACGAACACTGAAGCTTTCTTT. Amino acids: CASGETTNTEAFF. The chain recombines TRBV7-3 with TRBJ1-1, with D unresolved. Germline V gives CDR1 SGHTA, CDR2 FQGTGA. Trimming stripped 8 bases from V and 1 base from J, with 11 bases between. The length of the CDR3 is 13 residues.

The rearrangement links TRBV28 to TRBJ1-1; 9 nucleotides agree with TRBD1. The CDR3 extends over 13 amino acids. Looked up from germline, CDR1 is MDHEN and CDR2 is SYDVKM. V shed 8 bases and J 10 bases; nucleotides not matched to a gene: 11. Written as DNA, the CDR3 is TGTGCCAGCGGGTTCCCGGGACAGGGCGGAGCTTTCTTT. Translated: CASGFPGQGGAFF.

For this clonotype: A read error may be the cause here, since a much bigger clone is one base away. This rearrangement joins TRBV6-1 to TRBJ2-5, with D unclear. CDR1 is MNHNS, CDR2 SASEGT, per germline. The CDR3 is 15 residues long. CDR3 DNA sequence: TGTGCCAGCGGTGAAGGTGGCGGATTCGGGGAGACCCAGTACTTC. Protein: CASGEGGGFGETQYF.

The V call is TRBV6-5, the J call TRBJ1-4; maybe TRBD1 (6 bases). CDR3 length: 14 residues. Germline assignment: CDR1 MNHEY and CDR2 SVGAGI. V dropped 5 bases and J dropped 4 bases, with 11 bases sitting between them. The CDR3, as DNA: TGTGCCAGCAGTACCGGACAGCATAATGAAAAACTGTTTTTT. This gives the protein CASSTGQHNEKLFF.

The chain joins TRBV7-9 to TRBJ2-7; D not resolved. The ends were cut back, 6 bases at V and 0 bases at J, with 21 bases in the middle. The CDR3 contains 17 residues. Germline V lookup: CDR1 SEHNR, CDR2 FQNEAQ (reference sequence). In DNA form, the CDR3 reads TGTGCCAGCAGTTTTTACCCGACTTCCGCTGGCTCCTACGAGCAGTACTTC. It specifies CASSFYPTSAGSYEQYF.

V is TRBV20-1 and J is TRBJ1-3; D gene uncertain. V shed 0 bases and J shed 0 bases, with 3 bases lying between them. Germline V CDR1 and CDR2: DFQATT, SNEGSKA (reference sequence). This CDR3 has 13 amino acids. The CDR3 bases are TGCAGTGCTAGAGAAAACTCTGGAAACACCATATATTTT. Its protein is CSARENSGNTIYF.

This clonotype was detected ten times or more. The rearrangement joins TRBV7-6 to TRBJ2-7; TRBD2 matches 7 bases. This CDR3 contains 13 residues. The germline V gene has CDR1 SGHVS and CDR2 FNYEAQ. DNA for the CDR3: TGTGCAGTGAATAGGGAGGGCCCGTACGAGCAGTACTTC. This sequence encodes CAVNREGPYEQYF.

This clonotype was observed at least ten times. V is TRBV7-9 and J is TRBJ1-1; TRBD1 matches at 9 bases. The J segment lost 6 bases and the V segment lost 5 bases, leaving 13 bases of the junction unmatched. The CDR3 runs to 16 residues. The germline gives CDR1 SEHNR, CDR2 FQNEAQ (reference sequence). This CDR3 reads CASSPSGTGFGAEAFF. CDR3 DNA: TGTGCCAGCAGCCCGTCCGGGACAGGGTTTGGAGCTGAAGCTTTCTTT.

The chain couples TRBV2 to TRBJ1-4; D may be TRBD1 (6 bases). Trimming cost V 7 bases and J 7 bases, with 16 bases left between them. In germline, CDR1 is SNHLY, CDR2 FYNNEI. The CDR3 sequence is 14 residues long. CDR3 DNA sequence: TGTGCCAGCACCCTGCGGGGGGCTCCTGAAAAACTGTTTTTT. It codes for CASTLRGAPEKLFF.

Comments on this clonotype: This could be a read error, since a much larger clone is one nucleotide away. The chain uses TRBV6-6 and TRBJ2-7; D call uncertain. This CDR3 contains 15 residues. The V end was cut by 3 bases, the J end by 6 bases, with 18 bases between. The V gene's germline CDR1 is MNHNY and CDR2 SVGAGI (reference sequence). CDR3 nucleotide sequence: TGTGCCAGCAGTTATCCCGGACCCCTGCCGCCCGAGCAGTACTTC. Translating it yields CASSYPGPLPPEQYF.

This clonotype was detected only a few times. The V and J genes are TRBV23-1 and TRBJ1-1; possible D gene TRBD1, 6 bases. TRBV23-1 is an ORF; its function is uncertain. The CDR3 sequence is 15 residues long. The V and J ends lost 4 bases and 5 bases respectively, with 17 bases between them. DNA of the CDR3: TGCGCCAGCAGTCCGACTGACAGGCTCTATACTGAAGCTTTCTTT. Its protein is CASSPTDRLYTEAFF.

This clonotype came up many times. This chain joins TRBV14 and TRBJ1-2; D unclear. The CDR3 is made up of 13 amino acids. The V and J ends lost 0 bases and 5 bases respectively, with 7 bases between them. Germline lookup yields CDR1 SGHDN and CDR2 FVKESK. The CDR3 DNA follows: TGTGCCAGCAGCCAAGACAGTTTGTATGGCTACACCTTC. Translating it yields CASSQDSLYGYTF.

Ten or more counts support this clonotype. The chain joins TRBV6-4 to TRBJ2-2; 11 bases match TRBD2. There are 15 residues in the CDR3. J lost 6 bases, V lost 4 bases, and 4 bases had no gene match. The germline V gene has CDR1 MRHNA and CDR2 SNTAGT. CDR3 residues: CASSALAGAAGELFF. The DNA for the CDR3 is TGTGCCAGCAGTGCACTAGCGGGAGCAGCCGGGGAGCTGTTTTTT.

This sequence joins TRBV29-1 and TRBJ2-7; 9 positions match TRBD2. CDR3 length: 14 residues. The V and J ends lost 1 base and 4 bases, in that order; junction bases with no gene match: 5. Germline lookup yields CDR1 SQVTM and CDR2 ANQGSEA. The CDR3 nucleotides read TGCAGCGTTGAAGGTGGGCTAGCGGGATACGAGCAGTACTTC. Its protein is CSVEGGLAGYEQYF.

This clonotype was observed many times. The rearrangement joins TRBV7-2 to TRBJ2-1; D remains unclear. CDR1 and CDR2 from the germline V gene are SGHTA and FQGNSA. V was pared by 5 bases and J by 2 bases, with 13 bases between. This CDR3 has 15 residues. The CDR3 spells CASSPSQAPYNEQFF. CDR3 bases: TGTGCCAGCAGCCCAAGCCAGGCCCCCTACAATGAGCAGTTCTTC.

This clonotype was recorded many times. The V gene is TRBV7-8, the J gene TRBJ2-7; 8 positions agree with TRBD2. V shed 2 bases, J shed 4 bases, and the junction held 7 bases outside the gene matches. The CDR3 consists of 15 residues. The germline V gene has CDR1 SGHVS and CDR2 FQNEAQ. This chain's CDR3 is CASSLLGGGKYEQYF. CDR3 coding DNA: TGTGCCAGCAGCTTACTTGGCGGGGGGAAATACGAGCAGTACTTC.

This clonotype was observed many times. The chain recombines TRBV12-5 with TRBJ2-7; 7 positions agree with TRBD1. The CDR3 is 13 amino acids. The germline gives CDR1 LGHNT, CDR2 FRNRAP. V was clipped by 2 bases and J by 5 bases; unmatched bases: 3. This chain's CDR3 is CASGLRQGDEQYF. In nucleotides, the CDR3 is TGTGCTAGTGGTTTGCGACAGGGCGACGAGCAGTACTTC.

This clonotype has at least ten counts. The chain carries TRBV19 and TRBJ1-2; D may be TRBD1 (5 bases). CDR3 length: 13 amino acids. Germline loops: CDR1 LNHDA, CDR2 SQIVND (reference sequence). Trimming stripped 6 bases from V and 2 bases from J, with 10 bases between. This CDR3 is CASRPGRNYGYTF. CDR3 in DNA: TGTGCCAGTAGACCGGGACGGAACTATGGCTACACCTTC.

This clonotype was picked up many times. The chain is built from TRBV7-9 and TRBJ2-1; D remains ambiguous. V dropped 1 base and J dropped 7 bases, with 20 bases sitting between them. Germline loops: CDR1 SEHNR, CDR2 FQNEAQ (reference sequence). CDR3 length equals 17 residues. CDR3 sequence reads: CASSLGGGPTGWNEQFF. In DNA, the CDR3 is TGTGCCAGCAGCTTAGGCGGCGGACCCACCGGGTGGAATGAGCAGTTCTTC.

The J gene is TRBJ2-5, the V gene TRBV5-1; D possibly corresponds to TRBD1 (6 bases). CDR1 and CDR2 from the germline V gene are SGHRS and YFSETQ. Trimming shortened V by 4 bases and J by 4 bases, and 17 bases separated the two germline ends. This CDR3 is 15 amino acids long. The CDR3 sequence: CASSPQGFGLETQYF. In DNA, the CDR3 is TGCGCCAGCAGCCCGCAGGGGTTTGGCCTAGAGACCCAGTACTTC.

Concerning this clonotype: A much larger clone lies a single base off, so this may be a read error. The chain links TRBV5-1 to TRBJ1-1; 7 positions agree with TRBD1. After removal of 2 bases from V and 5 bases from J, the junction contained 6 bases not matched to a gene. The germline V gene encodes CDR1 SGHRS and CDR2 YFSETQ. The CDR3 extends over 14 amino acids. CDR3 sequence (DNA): TGCGCCAGCAGCTTCGGACAGGCGAGGACTGAAGCTTTCTTT. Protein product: CASSFGQARTEAFF.

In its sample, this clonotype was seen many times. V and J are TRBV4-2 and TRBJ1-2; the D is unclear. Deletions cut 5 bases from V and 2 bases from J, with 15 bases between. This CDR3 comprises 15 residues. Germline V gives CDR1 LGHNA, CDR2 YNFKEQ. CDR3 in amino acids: CASSNSGILNYGYTF. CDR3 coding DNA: TGTGCCAGCAGCAACTCCGGGATTCTAAACTATGGCTACACCTTC.

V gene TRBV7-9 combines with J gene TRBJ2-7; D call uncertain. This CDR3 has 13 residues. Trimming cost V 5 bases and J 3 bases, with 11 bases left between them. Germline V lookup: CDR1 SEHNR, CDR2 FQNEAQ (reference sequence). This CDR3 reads CASSPPLNYEQYF. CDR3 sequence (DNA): TGTGCCAGCAGCCCACCGTTGAACTACGAGCAGTACTTC.

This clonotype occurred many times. This chain's CDR3 is CSVAPRQGRYEQYF. DNA of the CDR3: TGCAGCGTGGCCCCGCGACAGGGGAGGTACGAGCAGTACTTC. The V call is TRBV29-1, the J call TRBJ2-7, with 8 bases lining up with TRBD1. Trimming took 6 bases from V and 4 from J; bases not matched to a gene: 11. Germline CDR1 and CDR2: SQVTM and ANQGSEA. This CDR3 contains 14 residues.